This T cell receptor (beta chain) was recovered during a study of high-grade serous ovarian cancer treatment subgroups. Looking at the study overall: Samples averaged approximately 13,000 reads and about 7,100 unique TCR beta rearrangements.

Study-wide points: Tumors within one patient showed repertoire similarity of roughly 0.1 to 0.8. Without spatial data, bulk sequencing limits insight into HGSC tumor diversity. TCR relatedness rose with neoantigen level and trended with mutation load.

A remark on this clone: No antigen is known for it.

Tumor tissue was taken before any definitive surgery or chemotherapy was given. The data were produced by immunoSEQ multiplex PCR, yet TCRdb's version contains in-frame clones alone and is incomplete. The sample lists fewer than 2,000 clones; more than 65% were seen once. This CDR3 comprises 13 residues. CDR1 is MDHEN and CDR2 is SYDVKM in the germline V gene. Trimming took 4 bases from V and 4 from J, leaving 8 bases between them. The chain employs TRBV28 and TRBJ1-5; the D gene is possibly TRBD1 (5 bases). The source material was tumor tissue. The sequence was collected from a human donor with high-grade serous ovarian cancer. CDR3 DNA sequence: TGTGCCAGCAGTTCCTCAGGGAATCAGCCCCAGCATTTT. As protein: CASSSSGNQPQHF.